The 7 T cell receptor beta chains listed next were all sequenced from one sample in a study of T cell responses to AZD1222 COVID-19 vaccine. This table comes from immunoSEQ multiplex PCR, and its TCRdb copy is limited to in-frame clones, with some not included. The sample consists of about 69,000 clones, 80% to 90% of them appearing once. Sequenced here: peripheral blood, sampled on day 0 of AZD1222 vaccination. These receptors originate from an adult in good health.

In nucleotides, the CDR3 is TGTGCCAGTAGTATAGATGGGGGTCCCACAGATACGCAGTATTTT. It translates to CASSIDGGPTDTQYF. The rearrangement links TRBV19 to TRBJ2-3; possibly TRBD1 or TRBD2 for D (5 bases each). Germline V lookup: CDR1 LNHDA, CDR2 SQIVND (reference sequence). This CDR3 contains 15 residues. Trimming stripped 0 bases from V and 2 bases from J, with 9 bases between. Together with reference TRBV19 and TRBJ2-3, the CDR3 gives the full variable domain: DGGITQSPKYLFRKEGQNVTLSCEQNLNHDAMYWYRQDPGQGLRLIYYSQIVNDFQKGDIAEGYSVSREKKESFPLTVTSAQKNPTAFYLCASSIDGGPTDTQYFGPGTRLTVL.

The V call is TRBV3-1 (or the pseudogene TRBV3-2), the J call TRBJ2-7; 9 positions match TRBD2. There are 16 residues in the CDR3. The J segment lost 6 bases and the V segment lost 9 bases, leaving 18 bases of the junction unmatched. In germline, CDR1 is LGHDT, CDR2 YNNKEL (reference sequence). CDR3 region: CASTAGLAGSNSEQYF. The CDR3 nucleotides read TGTGCCAGTACGGCGGGTCTAGCGGGGTCGAATTCCGAGCAGTACTTC.

The chain couples TRBV9 to TRBJ1-5, with D possibly matching TRBD1 (6 bases). The germline V gene encodes CDR1 SGDLS and CDR2 YYNGEE. With 2 bases removed from V and 6 bases from J, the gap between germline ends came to 15 bases. The CDR3 length is 15 residues. This CDR3 reads CASSVSPGEGQPQHF. The CDR3 DNA reads TGTGCCAGCAGCGTTTCTCCAGGGGAAGGTCAGCCCCAGCATTTT.

The chain uses TRBV19 and TRBJ2-5; D unclear. V was cut by 1 base and J by 4 bases, with 10 bases left in between. Germline lookup yields CDR1 LNHDA and CDR2 SQIVND (reference sequence). The CDR3 covers 14 residues. The CDR3 is CASSIVAHRETQYF. Here the CDR3 DNA reads TGTGCCAGTAGTATAGTTGCGCATCGAGAGACCCAGTACTTC.

The chain recombines TRBV7-8 with TRBJ2-7, with 12 bases lining up with TRBD1. Germline trimming cut 2 bases from V and 7 bases from J; bases unmatched to any gene: 3. Germline V gene data show CDR1 as SGHVS and CDR2 as FQNEAQ. The CDR3 extends over 14 amino acids. The CDR3: CASSLRDRGREQYF. CDR3 DNA sequence: TGTGCCAGCAGCTTAAGGGACAGGGGGCGAGAGCAGTACTTC.

The chain recombines TRBV19 with TRBJ1-5, with 7 bases matching TRBD1. Trimming removed 7 bases from V and 7 bases from J; junction bases left unmatched: 19. Germline CDR1 LNHDA, CDR2 SQIVND (reference sequence). The CDR3 runs 17 residues. The CDR3 spells CASTNTRAGTASQPQHF. The CDR3 nucleotides are TGTGCCAGTACCAACACCCGGGCCGGGACAGCGAGCCAGCCCCAGCATTTT.

The chain combines TRBV7-3 with TRBJ1-1, with TRBD1 as a possible D gene (6 bases). With 1 base removed from V and 3 bases from J, the gap between germline ends came to 9 bases. CDR3 length: 14 residues. CDR1 is SGHTA, CDR2 FQGTGA, per germline. The CDR3 region is CASSLKRGDTEAFF. The DNA of the CDR3 is TGTGCCAGCAGCTTAAAGAGGGGGGACACTGAAGCTTTCTTT.